Listed below are T cell receptor beta chains from one sample, sequenced in a study of blood T cell repertoires in COVID-19. Clones were sequenced by immunoSEQ multiplex PCR, and TCRdb holds only the in-frame ones, with some missing. Counted here are 400,000 to 500,000 clones, 75% to 90% occurring once; the ten biggest clones make up 1.4%. Source material: peripheral blood. Every receptor here comes from a woman aged 25 to 39 with active or convalescent COVID-19. The CDR3 runs from the conserved cysteine through the conserved F or W. The order of the fields is CDR3 DNA, CDR3 protein, clone size, D gene, J gene, V gene. The D gene is left open where the match is weak. Some rows mark clone size as missing; the rest say once, few, many or name a class of expanded clone.

TGTGCCATTAAGGGTCGGGACACCACCTATGGCTACACCTTC,CAIKGRDTTYGYTF,.,.,TRBJ1-2,TRBV19
TGTGCCAGCAGCCTACCCGGGACAGGGAACTTTCCCTACTCGGATACGCAGTATTTT,CASSLPGTGNFPYSDTQYF,.,TRBD1,TRBJ2-3,TRBV5-6
TGTGCCAGCAGCTTAGATAGCGGGGGAGGGACTGAAGCTTTCTTT,CASSLDSGGGTEAFF,.,.,TRBJ1-1,TRBV7-6
TGTGCCAGCAGCCAAGATCTTGGTGATTCGGGGAGGGGGGCCACAGATACGCAGTATTTT,CASSQDLGDSGRGATDTQYF,.,.,TRBJ2-3,TRBV4-2
TGTGCCAGCAGCGTCGGGACTAGTGTCGATACGCAGTATTTT,CASSVGTSVDTQYF,.,TRBD2,TRBJ2-3,TRBV9
TGCGCCAGCGGGACAAACACTGAAGCTTTCTTT,CASGTNTEAFF,.,.,TRBJ1-1,TRBV5-1
TGTGCCACCCGGTCTATTAGCACAGATACGCAGTATTTT,CATRSISTDTQYF,.,.,TRBJ2-3,TRBV15
TGCGCCAGCAGTGAGTCGGCGGGAGTCTCCTACGAGCAGTACTTC,CASSESAGVSYEQYF,.,TRBD2,TRBJ2-7,TRBV10-2
TGCGCCAGCGCCTCAGACTGGGCCTACGAGCAGTACTTC,CASASDWAYEQYF,.,.,TRBJ2-7,TRBV5-1
TGTGCCAGCAGCAACACCGGGACCAGGGGAGGGGAGCAGTACTTC,CASSNTGTRGGEQYF,.,.,TRBJ2-7,TRBV3-1/TRBV3-2
TGTGCCAGCAGGAAAGGAGGGACTGAAGCTTTCTTT,CASRKGGTEAFF,.,.,TRBJ1-1,TRBV2
TGTGCCAGCAGACCCGGGACAGGCAAGTACAATGAGCAGTTCTTC,CASRPGTGKYNEQFF,.,TRBD1,TRBJ2-1,TRBV6-5
TGTGCCAGCAGTGACGACAGTCAAGAGACCCAGTACTTC,CASSDDSQETQYF,.,.,TRBJ2-5,TRBV2
TGTGCCAGCAGCTTACTAGCGAACCCCACAGATACGCAGTATTTT,CASSLLANPTDTQYF,.,.,TRBJ2-3,TRBV7-2
TGCGCCAGCAGCGGCGGTCCCACAGATACGCAGTATTTT,CASSGGPTDTQYF,.,.,TRBJ2-3,TRBV5-1
TGTGCCACCTCCAGTGGGAGGACGGGGAACACCGGGGAGCTGTTTTTT,CATSSGRTGNTGELFF,.,.,TRBJ2-2,TRBV24-1
TGTGCCAGCAGTGAAAGGACAGGGACCCCCGAAGCTTTCTTT,CASSERTGTPEAFF,once,TRBD1,TRBJ1-1,TRBV6-1
TGCGCCAGCAGCCAGGACGAGGGTCCGAACACCATATATTTT,CASSQDEGPNTIYF,once,.,TRBJ1-3,TRBV4-1
TGTGCCAGTAGTATCCCACAGGGGAGCGGCTACACCTTC,CASSIPQGSGYTF,once,TRBD1,TRBJ1-2,TRBV19
TGTGCCAGCAGCTTATGGACAGGGTCGTGGGAGACCCAGTACTTC,CASSLWTGSWETQYF,.,TRBD1,TRBJ2-5,TRBV7-2
TGTGCCAGCAGTCCCTCGGGACTAGCGGGGGCCGGGGAGCTGTTTTTT,CASSPSGLAGAGELFF,.,TRBD2,TRBJ2-2,TRBV6-6
TGTGCCAGCAGCTCCGGACTAGCGGGCTACAATGAGCAGTTCTTC,CASSSGLAGYNEQFF,.,TRBD2,TRBJ2-1,TRBV7-7
TGCGCCAGCAGCGTCGGGAACACTGAAGCTTTCTTT,CASSVGNTEAFF,.,.,TRBJ1-1,TRBV5-1
TGTGCCAGCAGTGAAGCCCGACAGGGGATGAACACTGAAGCTTTCTTT,CASSEARQGMNTEAFF,.,TRBD1,TRBJ1-1,TRBV6-1
TGTGCCAGTAGCCGATGGACAGGGGTGAAGGACTATGGCTACACCTTC,CASSRWTGVKDYGYTF,.,TRBD1,TRBJ1-2,TRBV19
TGCGCCAGCAGCCCGACAGGAAGCCGCCACGAGCAGTACTTC,CASSPTGSRHEQYF,few,.,TRBJ2-7,TRBV5-1
TGCAGGGGACAGGGCGGCACTGAAGCTTTCTTT,CRGQGGTEAFF,.,TRBD1,TRBJ1-1,TRBV20-1
TGTGCCAGCAGTTTACCAACCCTGCTAGCGGGAAGTGAGACCCAGTACTTC,CASSLPTLLAGSETQYF,.,TRBD2,TRBJ2-5,TRBV6-2/TRBV6-3
TGTGCCACTCGAGCTGGGAGGCCCTCCTACAATGAGCAGTTCTTC,CATRAGRPSYNEQFF,.,.,TRBJ2-1,TRBV15
TGTGCCAGCAGCCATGGGGACAGGGGAAGCGAATACACCATATATTTT,CASSHGDRGSEYTIYF,once,TRBD1,TRBJ1-3,TRBV4-2
TGTGCCAGTAAACTCAGGATCGGGGGTAACACCGGGGAGCTGTTTTTT,CASKLRIGGNTGELFF,.,.,TRBJ2-2,TRBV19
TGCGCCAGCAGCCAATCCCCGAGCTACGAGCAGTACTTC,CASSQSPSYEQYF,few,.,TRBJ2-7,TRBV4-1
TGTGCCAGCAGTGATCTGGCGGGAGACACCGGGGAGCTGTTTTTT,CASSDLAGDTGELFF,.,TRBD2,TRBJ2-2,TRBV6-1
TGCAGTGCTAGTTCGGACAGGCGCGCTAATGGCTACACCTTC,CSASSDRRANGYTF,.,TRBD1,TRBJ1-2,TRBV20-1
TGCGCCAGCAGCCAGGGAGGTAGCGAGTCCTACGAGCAGTACTTC,CASSQGGSESYEQYF,.,.,TRBJ2-7,TRBV5-1
TGTGCCAGCAGCGTGGGACTAGGATCGCCAGATACGCAGTATTTT,CASSVGLGSPDTQYF,once,TRBD2,TRBJ2-3,TRBV9
TGCGCCAGCAGGCCGGGGGGGTACAATGAGCAGTTCTTC,CASRPGGYNEQFF,.,TRBD2,TRBJ2-1,TRBV10-2
TGTGCCAGCAGTTACTCGTCCTTCACCGGGGAGCTGTTTTTT,CASSYSSFTGELFF,.,.,TRBJ2-2,TRBV6-2/TRBV6-3
TGTGCCAGCAGCTGGGACAGGGGGAACACCGGGGAGCTGTTTTTT,CASSWDRGNTGELFF,.,TRBD1,TRBJ2-2,TRBV5-5
TGCGCCAGCAGCTTGGGCGGGGGAACGGACTACGAGCAGTACTTC,CASSLGGGTDYEQYF,.,TRBD2,TRBJ2-7,TRBV5-1
TGCGCCAGCAGTTATACCTCTAGCGGGGACTACAATGAGCAGTTCTTC,CASSYTSSGDYNEQFF,.,TRBD2,TRBJ2-1,TRBV5-1
TGTGCCAGTAGGAGAGGGAGACTAGCGGGAGGGCCTTTTGGCGGGGAGCTGTTTTTT,CASRRGRLAGGPFGGELFF,once,TRBD2,TRBJ2-2,TRBV19
TGTGCCAGCAGTTATTCTGGGAGGGAGAGTCAGCCCCAGCATTTT,CASSYSGRESQPQHF,.,.,TRBJ1-5,TRBV6-5
TGCGCCAGCAGCTTGTTGCTAGCTCGGGAGACCCAGTACTTC,CASSLLLARETQYF,once,.,TRBJ2-5,TRBV5-1
TGTGCCAGCCGGCTAGCGGGAGGTTTAGATACGCAGTATTTT,CASRLAGGLDTQYF,.,TRBD2,TRBJ2-3,TRBV2